The clone carrying this T cell receptor beta chain was counted only a few times. The antigen remains unidentified. The record originates from a study of T cell repertoires in cytomegalovirus infection. Study-level information: An indication of both CMV infection and matching HLA type came from public TCR beta signatures. Broader study findings: The cumulative frequency of public TCR beta families identified carriers of CMV plus the relevant HLA. Ex vivo, HLA-C-restricted CMV-specific TCR beta clonotypes prevailed over the rest of the response.

The CDR3 length is 13 residues. CDR1 and CDR2 from the germline V gene are SNHLY and FYNNEI. V gave up 8 bases and J gave up 7 bases; unmatched junction bases: 5. TCRdb re-analysed the reads in MiXCR, keeping a single row per CDR3 protein. The sample holds about 210,000 distinct CDR3 sequences; 5% to 8.5% are singletons and the top ten take less than 7.5%. The clonotype originates from a human donor in good health (CMV status not recorded). Some clones in this sample may be carry-over from other donors' samples. This chain uses TRBV2 with TRBJ1-6, with 7 bases lining up with TRBD1. The sample consisted of PBMCs. CDR3 DNA: TGTGCCAGCGGGGACAGAGGGAATTCACCCCTCCACTTT. As protein: CASGDRGNSPLHF. The whole variable domain, filled in from reference TRBV2 and TRBJ1-6, reads EPEVTQTPSHQVTQMGQEVILRCVPISNHLYFYWYRQILGQKVEFLVSFYNNEISEKSEIFDDQFSVERPDGSNFTLKIRSTKLEDSAMYFCASGDRGNSPLHFGNGTRLTVT.